The rows below give T cell receptor beta chains drawn from one sample of a study of T cells after yellow fever vaccination. TCRdb itself ran the 5' RACE reads through MiXCR, one entry per CDR3 protein. The profile shows approximately 340,000 distinct CDR3 sequences, 7.5% to 9% of them singletons. Material: PBMCs, obtained on the day of the first yellow fever vaccination. The receptors shown here come from a man between 18 and 29 years old who received the YFV17D yellow fever vaccine. The CDR3 runs from the conserved cysteine through the conserved F or W. D genes are given only for firm matches. Rows may omit the clone size; those that give it use once, few, many or a size class.

d_call j_call clone_size v_call cdr3_aa cdr3_nt
NA TRBJ1-5 NA TRBV28 CASSSPLYSNQPQHF TGTGCCAGCAGTTCCCCCCTATATAGCAATCAGCCCCAGCATTTT
TRBD1 TRBJ1-4 many TRBV5-6 CASSSQDRVTNEKLFF TGTGCCAGCAGCTCGCAAGACAGGGTAACTAATGAAAAACTGTTTTTT
NA TRBJ2-3 NA TRBV4-3 CASSQGHTQYF TGCGCCAGCAGCCAAGGTCATACGCAGTATTTT
TRBD2 TRBJ2-5 few TRBV4-3 CASSQDWTSGLETQYF TGCGCCAGCAGCCAAGACTGGACTAGCGGTCTTGAGACCCAGTACTTC
NA TRBJ1-2 NA TRBV5-6 CASSLGLGMNYGYTF TGTGCCAGCAGCTTGGGGCTAGGGATGAACTATGGCTACACCTTC
NA TRBJ1-1 many TRBV12-3/TRBV12-4 CASKRGGSWTEAFF TGTGCCAGCAAGCGGGGGGGATCGTGGACTGAAGCTTTCTTT
NA TRBJ2-3 few TRBV24-1 CATSERLGGTDTQYF TGTGCCACCAGTGAACGGCTTGGGGGCACAGATACGCAGTATTTT
NA TRBJ1-1 NA TRBV20-1 CSGFGGMNTEAFF TGCAGTGGATTCGGGGGAATGAACACTGAAGCTTTCTTT
NA TRBJ2-1 many TRBV7-3 CASSLMMSGAGNEQFF TGTGCCAGCAGCTTAATGATGTCGGGGGCCGGGAATGAGCAGTTCTTC
NA TRBJ2-1 NA TRBV5-1 CASSSRGHPSYNEQFF TGCGCCAGCAGCTCCAGAGGGCACCCCTCCTACAATGAGCAGTTCTTC
NA TRBJ1-5 few TRBV6-5 CASSYSESQPQHF TGTGCCAGCAGTTACTCGGAGTCTCAGCCCCAGCATTTT
TRBD1 TRBJ1-6 NA TRBV6-1 CATQHSDRGRSPLHF TGTGCCACCCAACACTCGGACAGGGGGCGGTCACCCCTCCACTTT
NA TRBJ2-5 few TRBV12-3/TRBV12-4 CASSFQATETQYF TGTGCCAGCAGTTTCCAGGCTACGGAGACCCAGTACTTC
TRBD1 TRBJ2-2 few TRBV7-3 CASSSSRQGPTGELFF TGTGCCAGCAGCTCCTCGCGACAGGGTCCTACCGGGGAGCTGTTTTTT
NA TRBJ1-1 few TRBV5-1 CASSLERGNEAFF TGCGCCAGCAGCTTGGAGCGGGGCAACGAAGCTTTCTTT
TRBD1 TRBJ1-2 many TRBV18 CASSLTGDGYTF TGTGCCAGCTCACTAACAGGGGATGGCTACACCTTC
NA TRBJ1-3 many TRBV28 CASTFGTVGTIYF TGTGCCAGCACTTTCGGGACGGTCGGCACCATATATTTT
NA TRBJ1-6 NA TRBV18 CASSPAGRDSPLHF TGTGCCAGCTCACCGGCAGGGCGGGATTCACCCCTCCACTTT
NA TRBJ2-6 NA TRBV2 CASSEGGSSSGANVLTF TGTGCCAGCAGTGAAGGGGGCAGCTCCTCTGGGGCCAACGTCCTGACTTTC
NA TRBJ1-3 many TRBV7-2 CASSSDGGGGNTIYF TGTGCCAGCAGCTCAGATGGGGGTGGTGGAAACACCATATATTTT
NA TRBJ1-6 NA TRBV4-3 CASSQVGQNNSPLHF TGCGCCAGCAGCCAAGTTGGGCAGAATAATTCACCCCTCCACTTT
NA TRBJ2-5 NA TRBV18 CASSPGRIQETQYF TGTGCCAGCTCACCAGGCAGAATTCAAGAGACCCAGTACTTC
NA TRBJ2-1 many TRBV5-1 CASSRQENEQFF TGCGCCAGCAGTAGACAGGAGAATGAGCAGTTCTTC
NA TRBJ2-7 NA TRBV18 CASSRMEGHTYEQYF TGTGCCAGCTCACGCATGGAGGGACACACTTACGAGCAGTACTTC
NA TRBJ1-2 many TRBV6-5 CASSNSDSSYGYTF TGTGCCAGCAGTAACTCGGACAGCTCCTATGGCTACACCTTC
NA TRBJ2-1 NA TRBV14 CASSQYRGGNEQFF TGTGCCAGCAGCCAATACAGGGGGGGCAATGAGCAGTTCTTC
NA TRBJ1-6 NA TRBV20-1 CSARIQGSSPLHF TGCAGTGCTAGAATTCAGGGGAGTTCACCCCTCCACTTT
NA TRBJ1-2 NA TRBV12-3/TRBV12-4 CASSLPGRYGYTF TGTGCCAGCAGTTTACCCGGACGCTATGGCTACACCTTC
TRBD2 TRBJ2-1 NA TRBV29-1 CSVALAGYNEQFF TGCAGCGTTGCCCTAGCGGGATACAATGAGCAGTTCTTC
NA TRBJ2-5 few TRBV9 CASSVATRGSGDQETQYF TGTGCCAGCAGCGTAGCTACGAGGGGGAGCGGGGACCAAGAGACCCAGTACTTC
NA TRBJ2-5 NA TRBV20-1 CSAVGPGAPKPQYF TGCAGTGCAGTCGGACCGGGGGCCCCCAAGCCCCAGTACTTC
NA TRBJ2-1 NA TRBV4-1 CASSQELRAYNEQFF TGCGCCAGCAGCCAAGAACTTAGGGCCTACAATGAGCAGTTCTTC
TRBD1 TRBJ2-2 NA TRBV29-1 CSDLSLDRGNSPHTGELFF TGCAGCGACCTCTCCCTCGACAGGGGCAATTCACCTCACACCGGGGAGCTGTTTTTT
NA TRBJ1-2 few TRBV28 CASSATVPYGYTF TGTGCCAGCAGTGCAACGGTACCTTATGGCTACACCTTC
NA TRBJ1-5 NA TRBV18 CASSPGRYNQPQHF TGTGCCAGCTCACCCGGACGGTATAATCAGCCCCAGCATTTT
NA TRBJ2-5 NA TRBV12-3/TRBV12-4 CASRVQGYPQETQYF TGTGCCAGCAGGGTACAGGGATACCCGCAAGAGACCCAGTACTTC
TRBD1 TRBJ2-1 many TRBV10-3 CAINAGDRGRYNEQFF TGTGCCATCAATGCAGGGGACAGGGGACGTTACAATGAGCAGTTCTTC
TRBD1 TRBJ1-2 few TRBV11-2 CASSRGGLYGYTF TGTGCCAGCTCCAGGGGGGGATTATATGGCTACACCTTC
NA TRBJ1-1 NA TRBV5-1 CASSLDRTHEAFF TGCGCCAGCAGCTTGGACAGGACTCATGAAGCTTTCTTT
TRBD1 TRBJ1-3 NA TRBV15 CATSRDRVPGNTIYF TGTGCCACCAGCAGGGACAGGGTCCCTGGAAACACCATATATTTT
TRBD2 TRBJ2-1 NA TRBV7-9 CASSPGGGADNEQFF TGTGCCAGCAGCCCCGGGGGGGGGGCCGACAATGAGCAGTTCTTC
NA TRBJ2-3 few TRBV29-1 CSVGSYTDTQYF TGCAGCGTTGGGTCCTACACAGATACGCAGTATTTT
NA TRBJ1-1 NA TRBV4-3 CASSQDGGGADTEAFF TGCGCCAGCAGCCAAGACGGAGGGGGTGCGGACACTGAAGCTTTCTTT
NA TRBJ1-1 NA TRBV18 CASSPPARNTEAFF TGTGCCAGCTCACCACCGGCCAGAAACACTGAAGCTTTCTTT
NA TRBJ1-1 few TRBV7-8 CASQIGKTNTEAFF TGTGCCAGTCAGATTGGAAAAACGAACACTGAAGCTTTCTTT
TRBD1 TRBJ2-3 few TRBV7-8 CASSLAREDRGPEDTQYF TGTGCCAGCAGCTTAGCGCGGGAGGACAGGGGGCCGGAAGATACGCAGTATTTT
TRBD2 TRBJ2-5 NA TRBV10-3 CAIREGTSGYQETQYF TGTGCCATCAGGGAGGGGACTAGCGGGTACCAAGAGACCCAGTACTTC
TRBD1 TRBJ2-3 many TRBV20-1 CSAKRTGGGLTDTQYF TGCAGTGCTAAACGAACAGGGGGCGGGCTCACAGATACGCAGTATTTT
NA TRBJ1-5 NA TRBV20-1 CSAIQGIQPQHF TGCAGTGCTATACAGGGAATCCAGCCCCAGCATTTT
TRBD1 TRBJ2-5 few TRBV7-2 CASSLTPQGPQETQYF TGTGCCAGCAGCCTCACCCCACAGGGGCCTCAAGAGACCCAGTACTTC
TRBD2 TRBJ2-7 NA TRBV5-4 CASSSGLATYEQYF TGTGCCAGCAGCTCGGGACTAGCAACCTACGAGCAGTACTTC
TRBD1 TRBJ2-7 few TRBV5-1 CASSTGTERDYEQYF TGCGCCAGCAGCACCGGGACAGAGAGGGACTACGAGCAGTACTTC
TRBD1 TRBJ1-2 few TRBV7-2 CASSPRRGQFYGYTF TGTGCCAGCAGCCCTAGGAGGGGACAGTTCTATGGCTACACCTTC
NA TRBJ2-5 NA TRBV9 CASSVGGGHGGPRKETQYF TGTGCCAGCAGCGTAGGTGGCGGGCACGGGGGGCCCCGAAAAGAGACCCAGTACTTC
TRBD1 TRBJ2-2 NA TRBV3-1 CASSQWTGDTGELFF TGTGCCAGCAGCCAGTGGACAGGGGACACCGGGGAGCTGTTTTTT
NA TRBJ1-5 NA TRBV12-3/TRBV12-4 CASSRLTGDGQPQHF TGTGCCAGCAGCCGTCTTACGGGGGATGGTCAGCCCCAGCATTTT
NA TRBJ1-5 many TRBV5-1 CASSLGGTRNQPQHF TGCGCCAGCAGCTTAGGAGGAACACGCAATCAGCCCCAGCATTTT
NA TRBJ1-2 few TRBV12-3/TRBV12-4 CASSYERNYGYTF TGTGCCAGCAGTTATGAGAGGAACTATGGCTACACCTTC